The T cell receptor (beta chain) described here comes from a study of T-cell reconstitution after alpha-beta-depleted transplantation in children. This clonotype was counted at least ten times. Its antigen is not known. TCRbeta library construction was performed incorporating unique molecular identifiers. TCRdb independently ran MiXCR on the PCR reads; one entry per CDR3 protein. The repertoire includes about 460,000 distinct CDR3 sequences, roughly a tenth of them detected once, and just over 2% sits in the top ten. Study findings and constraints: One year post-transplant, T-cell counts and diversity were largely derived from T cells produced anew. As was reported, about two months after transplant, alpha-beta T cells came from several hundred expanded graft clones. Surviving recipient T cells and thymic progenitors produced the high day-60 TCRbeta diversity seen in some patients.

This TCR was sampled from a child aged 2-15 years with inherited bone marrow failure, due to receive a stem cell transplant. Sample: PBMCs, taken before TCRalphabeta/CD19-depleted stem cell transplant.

The CDR3: CSVHGQGQDGYTF. The CDR3 nucleotides are TGCAGCGTTCACGGACAGGGACAGGATGGCTACACCTTC. V gene TRBV29-1 combines with J gene TRBJ1-2, with TRBD1 matching over 8 bases. With 5 bases clipped from V and 6 bases from J, the junction kept 8 bases outside the gene matches. The CDR3 consists of 13 residues. Germline values: CDR1 SQVTM, CDR2 ANQGSEA.